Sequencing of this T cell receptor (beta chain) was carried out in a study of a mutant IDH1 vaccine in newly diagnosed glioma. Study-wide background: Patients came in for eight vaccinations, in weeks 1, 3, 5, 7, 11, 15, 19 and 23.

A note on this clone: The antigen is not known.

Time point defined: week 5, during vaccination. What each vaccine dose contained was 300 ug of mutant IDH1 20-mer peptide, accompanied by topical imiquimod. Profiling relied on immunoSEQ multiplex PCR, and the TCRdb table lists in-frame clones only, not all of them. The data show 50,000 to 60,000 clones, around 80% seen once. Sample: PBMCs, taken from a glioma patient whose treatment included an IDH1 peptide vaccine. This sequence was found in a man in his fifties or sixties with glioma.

As DNA, the CDR3 is TGTGCCAGCTCACTCTCGAGGGACAGCTACGAGCAGTACTTC. This gives the protein CASSLSRDSYEQYF. This sequence joins TRBV18 and TRBJ2-7, with 7 bases that match TRBD1. The CDR3 loop spans 14 amino acids. Germline V lookup: CDR1 KGHSH, CDR2 LQKENI. V lost 4 bases and J lost 3; bases outside the gene matches: 6.